A single sample is the source of the 14 T cell receptor delta chains below, sequenced in a study of Vδ1+ human thymocytes. Study results and limitations: Thymic TRG and TRD repertoires appeared highly polyclonal.

Sequences come from RNA converted to cDNA by reverse transcription. CDR3 amplicons came from multiplex PCR with pooled V-gene forward and constant-region reverse primers. TCRdb re-processed the multiplex PCR reads using CATT. The sample lists under 85,000 delta-chain clones; approximately 34% were seen once. No antigen has been identified for these receptors. What was sequenced was Vdelta1+ gamma-delta thymocytes from the thymus. Subset in this sample: FACS-sorted CD3+ TCRalphabeta- TCRVdelta1+ TCRVdelta2- thymocytes. These receptors originate from a boy less than two years old who had congenital heart surgery.

This clone was detected a few times. The chain joins TRDV1 to TRDJ1, with TRDD3 matching over 7 bases. V was pared by 4 bases and J by 1 base, with 24 bases of the junction left unmatched. Germline CDR1 reads TSWWSYY; CDR2 reads QGS. The CDR3 loop spans 21 amino acids. This CDR3 is CALGGPTPSPSTGAITDKLIF. In nucleotides, the CDR3 is TGTGCTCTTGGGGGACCAACCCCCTCCCCCAGTACTGGGGCTATCACCGATAAACTCATCTTT.

This clone occurred a few times. This chain connects TRDV1 to TRDJ1; D remains ambiguous. Germline CDR1 is TSWWSYY and CDR2 is QGS. The CDR3 length is 17 residues. V was pared by 0 bases and J by 1 base, with 15 bases between. In DNA, the CDR3 is TGTGCTCTTGGGGAACTTAGCGGACCCTGGTTCACCGATAAACTCATCTTT. This translates into CALGELSGPWFTDKLIF.

The V gene is TRDV1, the J gene TRDJ1; D remains ambiguous. Germline V gene lookup returns CDR1 TSWWSYY and CDR2 QGS. Trimming pared 0 bases from V and 4 bases from J, leaving 21 bases between. The CDR3 is 18 amino acids. CDR3 sequence (DNA): TGTGCTCTTGGGGAACTTTCCCTTGAACCTTTACAAGACGATAAACTCATCTTT. This codes for CALGELSLEPLQDDKLIF.

The rearrangement uses TRDV1 and TRDJ1; 10 bases are shared with TRDD3. CDR3 length: 24 amino acids. Trimming took 9 bases from V and 7 from J; bases not matched to a gene: 41. The germline gives CDR1 TSWWSYY, CDR2 QGS. CDR3 residues: CALRTYQRTVPRSSTGGSSGKLIF. The CDR3 nucleotides are TGTGCTCTCAGGACCTACCAAAGGACAGTTCCCAGATCAAGTACTGGGGGATCTTCAGGTAAACTCATCTTT.

Comment on this clone: Other DNA sequences in the same sample also yield this CDR3. J is TRDJ1 and V is TRDV1; D possibly corresponds to TRDD3 (7 bases). This CDR3 is 21 amino acids long. V gave up 2 bases and J gave up 0 bases, with 28 bases separating them. In germline, CDR1 is TSWWSYY, CDR2 QGS. The CDR3 DNA sequence: TGTGCTCTTGGGGAAGGGCCTTCCCCTCTACTGGGGCCTTCGTACACCGATAAACTCATCTTT. It specifies CALGEGPSPLLGPSYTDKLIF.

This clone appeared a few times. The J gene is TRDJ1, the V gene TRDV1; 13 bases line up with TRDD3. CDR3 size: 19 residues. J lost 1 base, V lost 7 bases, and 15 bases had no gene match. Per germline, CDR1 TSWWSYY and CDR2 QGS. The CDR3 DNA reads as TGTGCTCTTGATGGGCGGCTACTGGGGGATACGCGATCCACCGATAAACTCATCTTT. It specifies CALDGRLLGDTRSTDKLIF.

This clone appeared a few times. J is TRDJ1 and V is TRDV1; possible D gene TRDD2, 5 bases. Trimming removed 1 base at V and 1 base at J, with 25 bases between. In germline, CDR1 is TSWWSYY, CDR2 QGS. This CDR3 is built from 20 residues. CDR3 protein: CALGEPRIPGGLRSTDKLIF. CDR3 bases: TGTGCTCTTGGGGAACCGCGAATTCCTGGAGGGCTTCGGAGCACCGATAAACTCATCTTT.

The table lists this clone with a few counts. V is TRDV1 and J is TRDJ1; 11 bases agree with TRDD3. CDR3 length: 20 residues. Unmatched junction bases numbered 12, after V lost 0 bases and J lost 0 bases. Germline CDR1 TSWWSYY, CDR2 QGS. In nucleotides, the CDR3 is TGTGCTCTTGGGGAACTCCCCTTCCGTGGGGGATACGCCTACACCGATAAACTCATCTTT. Its protein is CALGELPFRGGYAYTDKLIF.

This clone has a handful of counts. The rearrangement joins TRDV1 to TRDJ1; 9 positions match TRDD3. The CDR3 has 19 residues. Germline V gene data show CDR1 as TSWWSYY and CDR2 as QGS. V shed 1 base and J 10 bases; nucleotides not matched to a gene: 22. CDR3 in amino acids: CALGEPGALRTGGYSRLIF. Here the CDR3 DNA reads TGTGCTCTTGGGGAACCGGGCGCCCTACGAACCGGGGGATACTCGAGACTCATCTTT.

The chain links TRDV1 to TRDJ1, with 8 bases that match TRDD3. V dropped 8 bases and J dropped 3; count of bases not matched to a gene: 23. The CDR3 loop spans 19 amino acids. Germline V gives CDR1 TSWWSYY, CDR2 QGS. CDR3 in amino acids: CALSTFRGPLGVPPDKLIF. In DNA form, the CDR3 reads TGTGCTCTTTCCACCTTCCGTGGCCCACTGGGGGTCCCACCCGATAAACTCATCTTT.

This clone has only a few counts. Other DNA variants within this sample encode the same CDR3. The chain combines TRDV2 with TRDJ1; TRDD3 is a possible D gene (5 bases). Germline V gene sequence: CDR1 GEAIGNYY, CDR2 EKD. CDR3 length: 17 residues. The germline V and J ends were trimmed by 1 base and 0 bases, with 17 bases remaining between them. The CDR3 reads CACDTGLGFGYTDKLIF. In nucleotides, the CDR3 is TGTGCCTGTGACACTGGTTTGGGATTTGGGTACACCGATAAACTCATCTTT.

A few counts support this clone. This CDR3 is also generated by other DNA sequences in the sample. The chain links TRDV2 to TRDJ1; 8 bases agree with TRDD3. There are 16 residues in the CDR3. The trim removed 2 bases at V and 3 bases at J, leaving 10 bases unmatched. CDR1 is GEAIGNYY, CDR2 EKD, per germline. The CDR3 loop is CACDRLGGISPDKLIF. The CDR3, as DNA: TGTGCCTGTGACAGATTGGGGGGGATAAGCCCCGATAAACTCATCTTT.

The chain links TRDV1 to TRDJ1; TRDD3 matches 9 bases. CDR1 and CDR2 (germline): TSWWSYY, QGS. The CDR3 covers 15 residues. CDR3 sequence: CAPATGGQGTDKLIF. The CDR3 DNA reads TGTGCCCCCGCGACTGGGGGACAGGGCACCGATAAACTCATCTTT.

J is TRDJ1 and V is TRDV1; TRDD3 agrees at 11 bases. CDR3 length equals 20 residues. Germline CDR1 is TSWWSYY and CDR2 is QGS. V trimming: 0 bases; J trimming: 0 bases; junction bases outside the gene matches: 12. CDR3 DNA sequence: TGTGCTCTTGGGGAACTAAATTCTGGGGGATACCCCTCTGACACCGATAAACTCATCTTT. Its translation: CALGELNSGGYPSDTDKLIF.